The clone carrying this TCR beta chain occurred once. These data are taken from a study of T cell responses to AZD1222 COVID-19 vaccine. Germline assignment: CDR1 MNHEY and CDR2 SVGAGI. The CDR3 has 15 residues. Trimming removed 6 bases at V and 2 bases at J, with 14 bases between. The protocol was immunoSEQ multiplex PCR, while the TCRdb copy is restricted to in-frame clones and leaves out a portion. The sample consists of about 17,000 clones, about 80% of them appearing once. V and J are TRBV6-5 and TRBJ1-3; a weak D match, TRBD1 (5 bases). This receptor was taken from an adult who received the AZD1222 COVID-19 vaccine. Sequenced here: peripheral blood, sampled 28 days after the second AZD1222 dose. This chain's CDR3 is CASSWGGEAGNTIYF. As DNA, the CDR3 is TGTGCCAGCAGCTGGGGGGGGGAAGCTGGAAACACCATATATTTT.